This T cell receptor (beta chain) was documented in a study of blood T cell repertoires in COVID-19. Study background: T cells, B-cell-depleted T cells, or PBMCs supplied cDNA or gDNA.

Participants, roughly 18 to 90 years old, spanned 25 or so US areas. Cohorts were assigned according to the clinical history that participants reported. V lost 1 base to trimming and J lost 0 bases, with 11 bases between them. Germline-derived CDR1 and CDR2 are KGHSH and LQKENI. This CDR3 spans 16 amino acids. Libraries were prepared by immunoSEQ multiplex PCR; TCRdb keeps only in-frame clonotypes and omits some of them. The data show 250,000 to 300,000 clones, around 80% seen once. This clonotype was obtained from a man aged 30 to 39 with acute COVID-19. The sequencing input was PBMCs or T cells enriched from blood (not recorded which). The rearrangement uses TRBV18 and TRBJ2-3, with D uncertain. For the CDR3, the DNA is TGTGCCAGCTCACCACTGTCAGGATCTAGCACAGATACGCAGTATTTT. Translation gives CASSPLSGSSTDTQYF. The whole variable domain, filled in from reference TRBV18 and TRBJ2-3, reads NAGVMQNPRHLVRRRGQEARLRCSPMKGHSHVYWYRQLPEEGLKFMVYLQKENIIDESGMPKERFSAEFPKEGPSILRIQQVVRGDSAAYFCASSPLSGSSTDTQYFGPGTRLTVL.